This T cell receptor beta chain is drawn from a study of T cells in Graves' hyperthyroidism and ophthalmopathy. There are many counts of this clonotype. Every diagnosis used clinical symptoms, serum thyroxine and TRAb, thyroid ultrasound and orbital computed tomography. It was RNA transcripts that yielded the amplified TCR beta CDR3 regions. TCR CDR3 regions were first amplified by RT-PCR with HTBI primers. TCRdb reprocessed the multiplex PCR reads with MiXCR, giving one entry per CDR3 protein. The sample lists 250,000 to 300,000 distinct CDR3 sequences, 12% to 15% seen once, with 7% to 9.5% in the top ten. The sample was blood. The TCR was taken from a middle-aged woman with Graves' hyperthyroidism.

The CDR3 DNA sequence: TGTGCCAGCAGTTACTCGAGAAGAAGTGCCAATCAGCCCCAGCATTTT. Residues: CASSYSRRSANQPQHF. The J gene is TRBJ1-5, the V gene TRBV6-2 or TRBV6-3; D is ambiguous. The CDR3 has 16 residues. Trimming shortened V by 0 bases and J by 3 bases, and 12 bases separated the two germline ends. Germline V gene sequence: CDR1 MNHEY, CDR2 SVGEGT.